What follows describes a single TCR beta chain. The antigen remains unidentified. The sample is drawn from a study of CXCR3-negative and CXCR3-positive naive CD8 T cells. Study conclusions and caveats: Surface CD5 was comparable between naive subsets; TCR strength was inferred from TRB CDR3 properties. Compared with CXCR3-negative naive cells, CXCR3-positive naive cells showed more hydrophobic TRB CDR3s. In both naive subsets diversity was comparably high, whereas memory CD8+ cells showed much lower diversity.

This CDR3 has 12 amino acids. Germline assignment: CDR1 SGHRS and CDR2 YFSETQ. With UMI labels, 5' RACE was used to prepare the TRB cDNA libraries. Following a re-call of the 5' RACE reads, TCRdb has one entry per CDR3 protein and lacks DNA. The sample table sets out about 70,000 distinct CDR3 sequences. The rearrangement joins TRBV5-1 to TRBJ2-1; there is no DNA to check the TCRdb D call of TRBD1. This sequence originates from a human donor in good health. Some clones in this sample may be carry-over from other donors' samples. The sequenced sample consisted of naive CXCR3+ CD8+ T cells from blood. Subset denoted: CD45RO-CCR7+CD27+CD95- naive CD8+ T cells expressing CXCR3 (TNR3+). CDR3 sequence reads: CASSLGQIEQFF.